A single sample is the source of the 7 T cell receptor beta chains below, sequenced in a study of T cells in localized non-small cell lung cancer. TCRdb keeps only in-frame clones here, not all; method: immunoSEQ multiplex PCR. The repertoire holds fewer than 25,000 clones, with roughly nine tenths as singletons. Sequenced material: peripheral blood, taken before any cancer treatment. These receptors were obtained from a male donor aged 60 or over with stage I lung adenocarcinoma.

The chain joins TRBV11-2 to TRBJ1-2; 7 positions match TRBD1. The CDR3 sequence is 13 residues long. V trimming: 6 bases; J trimming: 4 bases; junction bases outside the gene matches: 5. Germline CDR1 SGHAT, CDR2 FQNNGV. CDR3 sequence: CASREDRTYGYTF. The CDR3 nucleotides read TGTGCCAGCAGAGAGGACAGGACCTATGGCTACACCTTC.

This chain links TRBV9 with TRBJ1-3; D remains ambiguous. The germline gives CDR1 SGDLS, CDR2 YYNGEE. This CDR3 spans 16 amino acids. The V and J ends lost 0 bases and 0 bases respectively, with 10 bases between them. In nucleotides, the CDR3 is TGTGCCAGCAGCGTAGACGGAGGTAACTCTGGAAACACCATATATTTT. It codes for CASSVDGGNSGNTIYF.

The chain combines TRBV9 with TRBJ1-2, with D possibly matching TRBD1 (5 bases). V lost 5 bases, J lost 3 bases, and 23 bases lay in between. The CDR3 sequence is 17 residues long. The germline V gene encodes CDR1 SGDLS and CDR2 YYNGEE. CDR3 residues: CASRGVGPPISDYGYTF. The CDR3 DNA follows: TGTGCCAGCAGGGGGGTGGGGCCCCCTATAAGTGACTATGGCTACACCTTC.

V usage is TRBV19 and J usage is TRBJ1-1; TRBD1 matches 8 bases. The CDR3 is 16 amino acids. V dropped 3 bases and J dropped 0; count of bases not matched to a gene: 6. Germline V lookup: CDR1 LNHDA, CDR2 SQIVND (reference sequence). For the CDR3, the DNA is TGTGCCAGTAGTATTCGGGCAGGGGGCCTGAACACTGAAGCTTTCTTT. Its translation: CASSIRAGGLNTEAFF.

V and J are TRBV5-1 and TRBJ2-7; D ambiguous. Germline V gene sequence: CDR1 SGHRS, CDR2 YFSETQ. The CDR3 spans 12 residues. V lost 7 bases to trimming and J lost 3 bases, with 11 bases between them. In DNA, the CDR3 is TGCGCCAGCCAAGACCCAGACTACGAGCAGTACTTC. This gives the protein CASQDPDYEQYF.

The chain links TRBV2 to TRBJ1-3; D unclear. Per the germline V gene, CDR1 is SNHLY and CDR2 is FYNNEI. Trimming pared 8 bases from V and 0 bases from J, leaving 11 bases between. The CDR3 has 14 amino acids. The CDR3 is CASYSFLSGNTIYF. DNA of the CDR3: TGTGCCAGCTACTCATTCCTCTCTGGAAACACCATATATTTT.

This chain links TRBV11-1 with TRBJ1-1; D call uncertain. CDR3 length: 15 residues. The V gene's germline CDR1 is SGHAT and CDR2 FQDESV (reference sequence). Deletions cut 2 bases from V and 1 base from J, with 11 bases between. The CDR3 DNA reads TGTGCCAGCAGCTTAAGCGCGTTCAGGAACACTGAAGCTTTCTTT. Translating gives CASSLSAFRNTEAFF.